This section outlines one T cell receptor beta chain sequence together with its context. In Seattle, patients joined the study during active infection and were tracked longitudinally. The sample belongs to a study of blood T cell repertoires in COVID-19. The overall study: COVID-19 samples, acute and convalescent, were from the United States, Italy and Spain. From T cells, B-cell-depleted T cells, or PBMCs came the material, which was cDNA or gDNA.

The CDR3 is 11 residues long. Trimming shortened V by 4 bases and J by 8 bases, and 6 bases separated the two germline ends. The germline gives CDR1 SGHTA, CDR2 FQGNSA. Source study methods: Estimates of nucleated cell counts were drawn from the amplification of reference gene primers. Method: immunoSEQ multiplex PCR; TCRdb's copy keeps in-frame clones and lacks some. The V and J calls and the clone size are those of that table, but D and trimming were determined from the DNA. Of 450,000 or so clones in the sample, 70% to 90% are singletons; the top ten hold 0.65% to 1%. This receptor was taken from a man younger than 35 with COVID-19, enrolled during active disease. The gene calls are TRBV7-2 and TRBJ2-1; D is uncertain. The sequenced sample consisted of peripheral blood. The chain's CDR3 is CASSSLHEQFF. The DNA of the CDR3 is TGTGCCAGCAGCTCACTCCATGAGCAGTTCTTC.